This TCR beta chain was observed in a study of blood T cell repertoires in COVID-19. Study at large: The samples span acute and convalescent COVID-19 from the United States, Italy and Spain. Sources were T cells, B-cell-depleted T cells, or PBMCs; the material itself was cDNA or gDNA.

V lost 0 bases, J lost 0 bases, and 6 bases stayed unmatched. The CDR3 is made up of 18 amino acids. Looked up from germline, CDR1 is MGHRA and CDR2 is YSYEKL. Assay used: immunoSEQ multiplex PCR; TCRdb lists only in-frame clones, some missing. The profile shows roughly 190,000 clones, roughly 87% of them singletons. The gene calls are TRBV4-1 and TRBJ2-2, with 8 bases identical to TRBD2. The sequenced sample consisted of peripheral blood. This TCR derives from a woman aged 40 to 49 with acute or convalescent COVID-19. DNA of the CDR3: TGCGCCAGCAGCCAAGATCGGATAGCGGGAACGAACACCGGGGAGCTGTTTTTT. Translated: CASSQDRIAGTNTGELFF.